This T cell receptor (beta chain) was captured in a study of blood T cells in healthy people across ages. Trimming pared 3 bases from V and 4 bases from J, leaving 16 bases between. In germline, CDR1 is KGHSH, CDR2 LQKENI. This CDR3 region has 16 residues. Every participating donor contributed roughly 10 milliliters of peripheral blood through a draw. Through a sample-barcoded 5' primer and a J-beta primer mix, a second PCR was run for roughly 6 to 11 cycles. A template-switch adaptor that had 12 random nucleotides put a tag on each cDNA molecule. Each sample yielded at least 2.5 million CDR3-containing paired-end reads. One entry per CDR3 protein results from TCRdb running MiXCR on the 5' RACE reads. The sample consists of more than 650,000 distinct CDR3 sequences, 53% of them appearing once. Study findings and constraints: With age, beta diversity per million T cells declined roughly linearly, significantly by around 43.

This clonotype was recorded a few times. What it binds is not known. The chain carries TRBV18 and TRBJ2-4, with a possible D match to TRBD1 (5 bases). Sequencing was done on a sample of blood. This receptor was identified in a man older than 75 in good health. CDR3 in DNA: TGTGCCAGCTCACCGGCAGGGTACAGCCCAAAAAACATTCAGTACTTC. It encodes CASSPAGYSPKNIQYF.